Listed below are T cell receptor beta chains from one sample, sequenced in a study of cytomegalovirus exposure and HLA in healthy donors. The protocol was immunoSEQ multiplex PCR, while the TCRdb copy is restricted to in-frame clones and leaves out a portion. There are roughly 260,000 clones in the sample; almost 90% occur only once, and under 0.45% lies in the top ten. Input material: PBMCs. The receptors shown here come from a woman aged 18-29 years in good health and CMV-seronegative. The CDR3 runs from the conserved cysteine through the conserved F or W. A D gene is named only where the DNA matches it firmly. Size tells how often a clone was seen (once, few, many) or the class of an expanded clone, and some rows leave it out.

CDR3 DNA: TGTGCCAGCAGTCGGACAGGGGGCCAGCCCCAGCATTTT; CDR3 protein: CASSRTGGQPQHF; D gene: TRBD1; clone size: -; V gene: TRBV7-9; CDR3 length: 13; J gene: TRBJ1-5
CDR3 DNA: TGCGCCAGCAGCCAACGACAGGGGGTCTACGAGCAGTACTTC; CDR3 protein: CASSQRQGVYEQYF; D gene: TRBD1; clone size: -; V gene: TRBV4-1; CDR3 length: 14; J gene: TRBJ2-7
CDR3 DNA: TGTGCCAGCAGCGCCCGCAGGGCGATTAGCACAGATACGCAGTATTTT; CDR3 protein: CASSARRAISTDTQYF; D gene: -; clone size: -; V gene: TRBV7-3; CDR3 length: 16; J gene: TRBJ2-3
CDR3 DNA: TGTGCCAGCAGTGAAATGAGGGGGCGTCGGCCTCGGGCTTTCTTT; CDR3 protein: CASSEMRGRRPRAFF; D gene: TRBD1; clone size: -; V gene: TRBV2; CDR3 length: 15; J gene: TRBJ1-1
CDR3 DNA: TGTGCCAGCAGTCAACGGAAGACTAGGAGCACAGATACGCAGTATTTT; CDR3 protein: CASSQRKTRSTDTQYF; D gene: -; clone size: -; V gene: TRBV5-4; CDR3 length: 16; J gene: TRBJ2-3
CDR3 DNA: TGTGCCAGCAGTGGACTAGCGGGGGGGAGCACAGATACGCAGTATTTT; CDR3 protein: CASSGLAGGSTDTQYF; D gene: TRBD2; clone size: -; V gene: TRBV6-1; CDR3 length: 16; J gene: TRBJ2-3
CDR3 DNA: TGTGCCAGCAGTACTGGACAGTTCTATAGCAATCAGCCCCAGCATTTT; CDR3 protein: CASSTGQFYSNQPQHF; D gene: -; clone size: once; V gene: TRBV28; CDR3 length: 16; J gene: TRBJ1-5
CDR3 DNA: TGTGCCAGCACCGAGACACCAGAAGGAACTGAAGCTTTCTTT; CDR3 protein: CASTETPEGTEAFF; D gene: -; clone size: -; V gene: TRBV6-5; CDR3 length: 14; J gene: TRBJ1-1
CDR3 DNA: TGTGCCAGCAGCATTAGCGGGGGGGCCGGAGAGACCCAGTACTTC; CDR3 protein: CASSISGGAGETQYF; D gene: TRBD2; clone size: few; V gene: TRBV7-9; CDR3 length: 15; J gene: TRBJ2-5
CDR3 DNA: TGTGCCAGTAGTCCCCGGGACACGGGCCTTTACGAGCAGTACTTC; CDR3 protein: CASSPRDTGLYEQYF; D gene: -; clone size: -; V gene: TRBV19; CDR3 length: 15; J gene: TRBJ2-7
CDR3 DNA: TGTGCCACCAGCAGGGACCAATCTTCCCCACCGGGACAGGGCTATGGCTACACCTTC; CDR3 protein: CATSRDQSSPPGQGYGYTF; D gene: TRBD1; clone size: -; V gene: TRBV15; CDR3 length: 19; J gene: TRBJ1-2
CDR3 DNA: TGCGCCAGCAGCTTGACGAGAATAGCGGGGGGGCGAGGCACAGATACGCAGTATTTT; CDR3 protein: CASSLTRIAGGRGTDTQYF; D gene: TRBD2; clone size: -; V gene: TRBV5-1; CDR3 length: 19; J gene: TRBJ2-3
CDR3 DNA: TGCAGCGTTGGGGGACAGGTTACCTCTGGGGCCAACGTCCTGACTTTC; CDR3 protein: CSVGGQVTSGANVLTF; D gene: TRBD1; clone size: -; V gene: TRBV29-1; CDR3 length: 16; J gene: TRBJ2-6
CDR3 DNA: TGTGCCAGCAGCCTTATCACAGATACGCAGTATTTT; CDR3 protein: CASSLITDTQYF; D gene: -; clone size: -; V gene: TRBV14; CDR3 length: 12; J gene: TRBJ2-3
CDR3 DNA: TGTGCCAGCAATGACAGGGATCGGAGCTATGGCTACACCTTC; CDR3 protein: CASNDRDRSYGYTF; D gene: TRBD1; clone size: -; V gene: TRBV6-1; CDR3 length: 14; J gene: TRBJ1-2
CDR3 DNA: TGTGCCAGCAGCTTAGCGGGGAATGAGCAGTTCTTC; CDR3 protein: CASSLAGNEQFF; D gene: -; clone size: -; V gene: TRBV11-3; CDR3 length: 12; J gene: TRBJ2-1
CDR3 DNA: TGTGCCAGCAGCTCTTTACAGGGGGCGTCCGGGGAGCTGTTTTTT; CDR3 protein: CASSSLQGASGELFF; D gene: TRBD1; clone size: -; V gene: TRBV2; CDR3 length: 15; J gene: TRBJ2-2
CDR3 DNA: TGTGCCAGCAGCCTGGACAGCTACGAGCAGTACTTC; CDR3 protein: CASSLDSYEQYF; D gene: -; clone size: -; V gene: TRBV11-1; CDR3 length: 12; J gene: TRBJ2-7
CDR3 DNA: TGCGCCAGCAGCCAAGATGAGCACAGGTCATTCGCCCGAACTGGAAACACCATATATTTT; CDR3 protein: CASSQDEHRSFARTGNTIYF; D gene: -; clone size: -; V gene: TRBV4-3; CDR3 length: 20; J gene: TRBJ1-3
CDR3 DNA: TGTGCCATCAGGGGGACAGGGGATCAATACGAGCAGTACTTC; CDR3 protein: CAIRGTGDQYEQYF; D gene: TRBD1; clone size: few; V gene: TRBV10-3; CDR3 length: 14; J gene: TRBJ2-7
CDR3 DNA: TGCAGCGTTGACCGTACCGGGACTAAGGACAATGAGCAGTTCTTC; CDR3 protein: CSVDRTGTKDNEQFF; D gene: TRBD2; clone size: -; V gene: TRBV29-1; CDR3 length: 15; J gene: TRBJ2-1